This T cell receptor (beta chain) originates from a study of shared clonotypes between healthy human individuals. Turning to this clone: Other DNA sequences in the sample encode the same CDR3.

Sequenced by immunoSEQ multiplex PCR; TCRdb stores in-frame clones only, minus some. This table has about 2 million clones, over 85% appearing once. Deletions cut 1 base from V and 3 bases from J, with 7 bases between. The CDR3 totals 14 residues. CDR1 is LNHDA and CDR2 is SQIVND in the germline V gene (reference sequence). Sequenced: naive CD4+ T cells sorted from blood. Noted subset: CD45RA+ positively selected. This receptor was identified in a man between 18 and 29 years old in good health. This chain connects TRBV19 to TRBJ1-5; a weak D match, TRBD1 (6 bases). The CDR3 is CASSIGQANQPQHF. The CDR3 DNA reads as TGTGCCAGTAGTATAGGACAGGCCAATCAGCCCCAGCATTTT.